The clone carrying this TCR beta chain was seen once. This specimen belongs to a study of cytomegalovirus exposure and HLA in healthy donors. The PCR employed 60 Vbeta primers together with 13 Jbeta primers. The protocol was immunoSEQ multiplex PCR, while the TCRdb copy is restricted to in-frame clones and leaves out a portion. The repertoire holds over 110,000 clones, with 82% as singletons. V trimming: 8 bases; J trimming: 6 bases; junction bases outside the gene matches: 12. CDR3 length: 14 residues. Germline CDR1 KGHSH, CDR2 LQKENI. V and J are TRBV18 and TRBJ1-2; 7 bases are a match to TRBD1. This TCR derives from a male donor in good health and CMV-seronegative. Input material: PBMCs. Written as DNA, the CDR3 is TGTGCCAGCCAAAGATACGGGACAGATAATGGCTACACCTTC. Its translation: CASQRYGTDNGYTF.